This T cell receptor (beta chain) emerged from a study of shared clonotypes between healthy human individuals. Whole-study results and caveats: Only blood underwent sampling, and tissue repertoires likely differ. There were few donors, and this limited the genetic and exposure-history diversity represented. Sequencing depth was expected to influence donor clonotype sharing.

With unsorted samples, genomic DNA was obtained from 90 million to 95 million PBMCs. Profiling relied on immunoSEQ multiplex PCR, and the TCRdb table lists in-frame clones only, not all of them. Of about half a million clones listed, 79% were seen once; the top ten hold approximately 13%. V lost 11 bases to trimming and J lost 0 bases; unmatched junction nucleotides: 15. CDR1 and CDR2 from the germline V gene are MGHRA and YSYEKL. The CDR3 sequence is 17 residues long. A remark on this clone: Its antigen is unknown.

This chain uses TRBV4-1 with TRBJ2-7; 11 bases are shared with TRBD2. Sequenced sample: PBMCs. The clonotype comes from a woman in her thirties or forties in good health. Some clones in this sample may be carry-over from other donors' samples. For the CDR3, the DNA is TGCGCCGGATCACTAGCGGGAGACCGCACGAGCTCCTACGAGCAGTACTTC. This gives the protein CAGSLAGDRTSSYEQYF.